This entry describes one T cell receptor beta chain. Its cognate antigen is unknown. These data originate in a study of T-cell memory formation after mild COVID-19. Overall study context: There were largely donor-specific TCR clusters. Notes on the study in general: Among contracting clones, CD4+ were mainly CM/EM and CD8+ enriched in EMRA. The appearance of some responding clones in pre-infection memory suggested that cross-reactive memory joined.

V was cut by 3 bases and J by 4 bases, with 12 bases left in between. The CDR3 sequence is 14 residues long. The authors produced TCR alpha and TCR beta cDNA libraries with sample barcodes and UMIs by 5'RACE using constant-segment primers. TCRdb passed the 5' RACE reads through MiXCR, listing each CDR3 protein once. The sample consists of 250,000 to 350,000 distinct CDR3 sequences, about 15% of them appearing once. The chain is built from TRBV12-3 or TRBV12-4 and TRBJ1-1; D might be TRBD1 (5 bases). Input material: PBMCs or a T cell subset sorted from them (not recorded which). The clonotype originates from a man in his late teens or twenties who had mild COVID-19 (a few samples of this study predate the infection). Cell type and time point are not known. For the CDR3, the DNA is TGTGCCAGCAGTTTCCGCCGGGGGAGCACTGAAGCTTTCTTT. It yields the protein CASSFRRGSTEAFF.